The clone carrying this T cell receptor beta chain was recorded a few times. These data come from a study of T cells in Graves' hyperthyroidism and ophthalmopathy. Study-level background: Peripheral blood was secured at the point of initial diagnosis, before any treatment.

The investigators amplified TCR beta CDR3 regions from RNA transcripts. RT-PCR in the first round (using the HTBI primer set) targeted the TCR CDR3. TCRdb analysed the multiplex PCR reads with MiXCR anew, one entry per CDR3 protein. The sample includes fewer than 450,000 distinct CDR3 sequences, nearly 15% of them seen just once. Exclusion followed for patients with uncontrolled infection, other autoimmune disease, pregnancy or lactation. PBMCs were sourced from approximately 10 ml fresh peripheral blood. The receptor was isolated from a woman aged 55-70 years with Graves' ophthalmopathy. Sequenced material: blood.

DNA for the CDR3: TGTGCCACCAGTGATTATAGCCGACCCTCCTACAATGAGCAGTTCTTC. Translation: CATSDYSRPSYNEQFF. The chain links TRBV24-1 to TRBJ2-1; D is unclear. V shed 2 bases and J shed 0 bases, with 10 bases lying between them. Germline V CDR1 and CDR2: KGHDR, SFDVKD. The CDR3 has 16 residues.